This T cell receptor (beta chain) was recorded in a study of blood T cell repertoires in COVID-19. Study details: Spain, Italy and the United States supplied samples that represented acute and convalescent COVID-19. The analysed material was cDNA or gDNA that came from T cells, B-cell-depleted T cells, or PBMCs.

Source study methods: Estimated nucleated cell counts came from reference gene primer amplification. Some clones are missing from TCRdb's copy, which holds only in-frame ones; the method was immunoSEQ multiplex PCR. V and J calls and clone size are those listed in that table; D and trimming were worked out from the DNA. The sample records 40,000 to 55,000 clones, more than 70% being singletons. The CDR3 consists of 14 residues. The germline V and J ends were trimmed by 0 bases and 9 bases, with 9 bases remaining between them. Germline CDR1 and CDR2: ENHRY and SYGVKD. The receptor's source is a woman older than 75 with acute or convalescent COVID-19. The V call is TRBV10-3, the J call TRBJ1-6; D call uncertain. What was sequenced was peripheral blood. CDR3 nucleotide sequence: TGTGCCATCAGTGAGTCGGTCCAGATTTCACCCCTCCACTTT. It codes for CAISESVQISPLHF.